Listed here is a single T cell receptor beta chain. The antigen is unknown. The data derive from a study of CD8 T cells in ankylosing spondylitis. The study, taken as a whole, reports: Relatively scarce in peripheral blood, disease-linked clones were CD8+. It appeared that ankylosing spondylitis blood was characterized by a TCR beta motif of several highly homologous variants.

Germline values: CDR1 KGHDR, CDR2 SFDVKD. Trimming took 5 bases from V and 6 from J, leaving 16 bases between them. This CDR3 comprises 15 residues. Quantitative molecular-barcoded 5'-RACE generated the TCR beta libraries. TCRdb itself ran the 5' RACE reads through MiXCR, one entry per CDR3 protein. The table has around 770,000 distinct CDR3 sequences, approximately 12% seen once. The clonotype originates from a male donor with ankylosing spondylitis. Material: blood, either unsorted or a sorted T cell fraction (not recorded which). J is TRBJ2-1 and V is TRBV24-1; no reliable D call. The CDR3 DNA is TGTGCCACCAGTGGTCTAGGCTTGGGAAGCAATGAGCAGTTCTTC. Encoded protein: CATSGLGLGSNEQFF.